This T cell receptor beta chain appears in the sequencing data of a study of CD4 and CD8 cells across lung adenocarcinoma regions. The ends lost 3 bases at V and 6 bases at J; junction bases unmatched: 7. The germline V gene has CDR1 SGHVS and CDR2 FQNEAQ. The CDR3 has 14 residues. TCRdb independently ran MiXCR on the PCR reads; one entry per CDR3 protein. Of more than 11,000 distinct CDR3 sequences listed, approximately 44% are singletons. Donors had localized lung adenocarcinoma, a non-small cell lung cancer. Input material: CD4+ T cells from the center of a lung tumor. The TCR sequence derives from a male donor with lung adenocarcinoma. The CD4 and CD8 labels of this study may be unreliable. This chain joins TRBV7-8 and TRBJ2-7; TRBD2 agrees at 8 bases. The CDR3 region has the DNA TGTGCCAGCAGCTTCACCGGGACTAGTACCGAGCAGTACTTC. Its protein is CASSFTGTSTEQYF.